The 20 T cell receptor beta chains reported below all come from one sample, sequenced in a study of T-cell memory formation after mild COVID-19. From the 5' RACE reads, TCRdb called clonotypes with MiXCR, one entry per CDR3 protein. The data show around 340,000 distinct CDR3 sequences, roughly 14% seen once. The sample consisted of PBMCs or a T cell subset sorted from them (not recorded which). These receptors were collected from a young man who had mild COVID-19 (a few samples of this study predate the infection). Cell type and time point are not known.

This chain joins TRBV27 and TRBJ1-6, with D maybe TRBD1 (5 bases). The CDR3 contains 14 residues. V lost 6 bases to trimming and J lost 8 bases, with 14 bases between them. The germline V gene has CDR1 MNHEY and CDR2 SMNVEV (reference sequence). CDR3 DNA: TGTGCCAGCAGAAGCAGGGAGTGGGATTCACCCCTCCACTTT. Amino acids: CASRSREWDSPLHF.

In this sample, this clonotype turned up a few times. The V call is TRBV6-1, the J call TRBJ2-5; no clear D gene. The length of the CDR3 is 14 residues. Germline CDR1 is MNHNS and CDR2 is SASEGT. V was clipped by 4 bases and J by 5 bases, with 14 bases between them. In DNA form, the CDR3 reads TGTGCCAGCAGTGCAAGCCCAAACCGGGAGACCCAGTACTTC. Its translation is CASSASPNRETQYF.

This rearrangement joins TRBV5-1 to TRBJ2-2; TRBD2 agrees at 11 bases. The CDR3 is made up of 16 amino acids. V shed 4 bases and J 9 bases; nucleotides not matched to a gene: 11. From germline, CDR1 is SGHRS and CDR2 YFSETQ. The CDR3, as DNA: TGCGCCAGCAGCGGAACTAGCGGGGGTTCCCCCCGGGAGCTGTTTTTT. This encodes CASSGTSGGSPRELFF.

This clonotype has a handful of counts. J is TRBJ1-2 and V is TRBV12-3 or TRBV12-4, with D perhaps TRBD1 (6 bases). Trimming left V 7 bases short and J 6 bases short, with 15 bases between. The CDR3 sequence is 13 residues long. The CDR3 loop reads CASTLQGEHGYTF. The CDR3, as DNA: TGTGCCAGCACTCTACAGGGTGAACATGGCTACACCTTC.

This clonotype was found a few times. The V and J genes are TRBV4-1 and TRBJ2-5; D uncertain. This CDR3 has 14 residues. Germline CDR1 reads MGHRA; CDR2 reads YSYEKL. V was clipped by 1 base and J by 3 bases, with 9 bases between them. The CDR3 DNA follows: TGCGCCAGCAGCCAAGCGGCGGCGGAAGAGACCCAGTACTTC. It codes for CASSQAAAEETQYF.

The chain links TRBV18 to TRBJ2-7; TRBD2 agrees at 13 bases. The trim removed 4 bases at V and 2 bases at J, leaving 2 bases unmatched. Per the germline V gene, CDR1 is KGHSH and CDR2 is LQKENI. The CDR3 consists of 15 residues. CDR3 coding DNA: TGTGCCAGCTCACAACTAGCGGGGGGGACCTACGAGCAGTACGTC. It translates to CASSQLAGGTYEQYV.

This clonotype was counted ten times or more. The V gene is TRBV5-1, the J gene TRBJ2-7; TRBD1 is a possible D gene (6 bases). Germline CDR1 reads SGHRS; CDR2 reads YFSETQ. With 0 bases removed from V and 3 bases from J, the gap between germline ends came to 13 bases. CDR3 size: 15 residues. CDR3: CASSLDFQGIYEQYV. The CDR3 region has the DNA TGCGCCAGCAGCTTGGACTTTCAGGGGATCTACGAGCAGTACGTC.

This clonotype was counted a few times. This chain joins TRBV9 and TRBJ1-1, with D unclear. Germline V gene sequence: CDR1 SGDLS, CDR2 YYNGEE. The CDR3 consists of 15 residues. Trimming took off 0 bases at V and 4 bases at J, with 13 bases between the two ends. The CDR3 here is CASSVAGSSGTEAFF. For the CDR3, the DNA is TGTGCCAGCAGCGTAGCGGGGTCGAGCGGCACTGAAGCTTTCTTT.

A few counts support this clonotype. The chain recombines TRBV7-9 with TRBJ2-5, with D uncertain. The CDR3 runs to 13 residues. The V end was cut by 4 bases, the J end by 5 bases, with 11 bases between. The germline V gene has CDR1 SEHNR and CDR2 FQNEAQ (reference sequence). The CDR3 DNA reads TGTGCCAGCAGCTGGACGGAAACGGAGACCCAGTACTTC. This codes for CASSWTETETQYF. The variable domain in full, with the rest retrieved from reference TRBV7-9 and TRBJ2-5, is DTGVSQNPRHKITKRGQNVTFRCDPISEHNRLYWYRQTLGQGPEFLTYFQNEAQLEKSRLLSDRFSAERPKGSFSTLEIQRTEQGDSAMYLCASSWTETETQYFGPGTRLLVL.

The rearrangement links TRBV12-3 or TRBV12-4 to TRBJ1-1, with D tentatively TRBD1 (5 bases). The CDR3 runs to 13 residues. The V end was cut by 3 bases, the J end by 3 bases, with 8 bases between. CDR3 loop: CASSFRDDTEAFF. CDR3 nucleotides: TGTGCCAGCAGTTTTAGGGACGACACTGAAGCTTTCTTT.

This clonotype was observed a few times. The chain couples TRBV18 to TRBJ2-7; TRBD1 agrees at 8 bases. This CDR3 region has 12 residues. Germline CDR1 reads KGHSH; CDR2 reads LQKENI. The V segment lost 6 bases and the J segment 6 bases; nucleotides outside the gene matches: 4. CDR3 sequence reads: CASSPTGVEQYF. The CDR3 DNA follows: TGTGCCAGCTCGCCGACAGGGGTCGAGCAGTACTTC.

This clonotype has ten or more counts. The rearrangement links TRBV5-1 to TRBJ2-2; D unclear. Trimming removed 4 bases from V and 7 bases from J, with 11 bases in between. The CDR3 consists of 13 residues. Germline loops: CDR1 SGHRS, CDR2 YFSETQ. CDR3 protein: CASSRDANGELFF. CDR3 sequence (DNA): TGCGCCAGCAGCCGTGACGCTAACGGGGAGCTGTTTTTT.

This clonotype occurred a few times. CDR3 nucleotide sequence: TGTGCCAGCAGCGGAACAGGGGGTTCGGCCGGGGAGCTGTTTTTT. Translating it yields CASSGTGGSAGELFF. This chain links TRBV2 with TRBJ2-2; 8 nucleotides align to TRBD1. The V gene end was trimmed by 6 bases and the J gene end by 6 bases; junction bases not matched to a gene: 9. The CDR3 is 15 amino acids. Germline V gene data show CDR1 as SNHLY and CDR2 as FYNNEI.

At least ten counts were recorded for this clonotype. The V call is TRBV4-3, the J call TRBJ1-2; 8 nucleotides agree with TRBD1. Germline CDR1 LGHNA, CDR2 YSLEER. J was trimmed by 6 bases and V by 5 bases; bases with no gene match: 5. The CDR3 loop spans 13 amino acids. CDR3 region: CASSSRTGNGYTF. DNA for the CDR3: TGCGCCAGCAGCTCCCGGACAGGGAATGGCTACACCTTC.

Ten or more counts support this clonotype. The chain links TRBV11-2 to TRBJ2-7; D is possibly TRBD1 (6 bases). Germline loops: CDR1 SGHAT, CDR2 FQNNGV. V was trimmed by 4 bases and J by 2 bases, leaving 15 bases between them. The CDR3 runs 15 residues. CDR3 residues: CASSSSPDSTYEQYF. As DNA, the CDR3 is TGTGCCAGCAGCTCGTCCCCGGACAGCACCTACGAGCAGTACTTC.

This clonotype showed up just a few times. CDR3 residues: CASSRQLGGGETQYF. The CDR3 DNA reads TGTGCCAGCAGCCGGCAGCTAGGGGGGGGAGAGACCCAGTACTTC. The chain has TRBV7-2 and TRBJ2-5; TRBD2 might be the D (7 bases). CDR3 size: 15 residues. Germline V lookup: CDR1 SGHTA, CDR2 FQGNSA. The ends were cut back, 5 bases at V and 4 bases at J, with 17 bases in the middle.

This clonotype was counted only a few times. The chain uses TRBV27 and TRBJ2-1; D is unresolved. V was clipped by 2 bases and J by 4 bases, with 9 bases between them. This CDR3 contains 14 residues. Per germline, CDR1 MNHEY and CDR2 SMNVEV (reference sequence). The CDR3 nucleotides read TGTGCCAGCAGTTTAGGTCAAGAGTACAATGAGCAGTTCTTC. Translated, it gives CASSLGQEYNEQFF.

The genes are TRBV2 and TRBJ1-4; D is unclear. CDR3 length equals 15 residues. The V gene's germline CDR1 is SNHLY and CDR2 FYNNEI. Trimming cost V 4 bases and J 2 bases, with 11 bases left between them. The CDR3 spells CASSGSPATNEKLFF. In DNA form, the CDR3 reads TGTGCCAGCAGTGGGTCTCCGGCCACTAATGAAAAACTGTTTTTT.

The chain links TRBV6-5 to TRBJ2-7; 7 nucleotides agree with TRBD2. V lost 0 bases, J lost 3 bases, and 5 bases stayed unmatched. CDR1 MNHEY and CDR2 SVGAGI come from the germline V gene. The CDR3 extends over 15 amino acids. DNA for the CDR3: TGTGCCAGCAGTTACTCTGTGACGGGGGGCTACGAGCAGTACTTC. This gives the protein CASSYSVTGGYEQYF.

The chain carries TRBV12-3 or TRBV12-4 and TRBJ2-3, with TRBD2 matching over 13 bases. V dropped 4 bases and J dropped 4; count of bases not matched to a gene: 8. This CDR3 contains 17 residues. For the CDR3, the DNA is TGTGCCAGCAGTTCAACCACTAGCGGGGGGGGATCAGATACGCAGTATTTT. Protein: CASSSTTSGGGSDTQYF.